The subject of this entry is one T cell receptor beta chain. Its antigen is unidentified. Other DNA variants within this sample encode the same CDR3. Germline V gives CDR1 MRHNA, CDR2 SNTAGT. This CDR3 comprises 15 residues. V was shortened by 0 bases and J by 1 base, with 7 bases between the two germline ends. The PCR employed 60 Vbeta primers together with 13 Jbeta primers. Clones were read by immunoSEQ multiplex PCR, and TCRdb kept only the in-frame ones, dropping some. The sample shows some 100,000 clones, about 74% of them seen only once. These data come from a study of cytomegalovirus exposure and HLA in healthy donors. General study results and limits: In the analysis, some V segments, TRBV6-2 and TRBV6-3 included, were excluded as indistinguishable. As was reported, the HLA-A and HLA-B alleles of most subjects were accurately predicted from TCR beta sequences. In a later analysis, productive TCRs from donors in an Asian-associated ancestry cluster reportedly carried fewer N-insertions than the cohort mean. CMV serostatus was the only immune exposure information that was available.

The sequencing sample was made of PBMCs. This clonotype originated in a woman under 30 in good health and CMV-seropositive. The chain combines TRBV6-4 with TRBJ2-1, with a tentative D call TRBD2 (6 bases). This chain's CDR3 is CASSDSSGSYNEQFF. The CDR3 bases are TGTGCCAGCAGTGACTCGAGCGGGTCCTACAATGAGCAGTTCTTC.